This TCR beta chain was recovered during a study of graft-versus-host responses after intestinal transplantation. Turning to the study itself: Recipients were all induced with anti-thymocyte globulin, then given tacrolimus and steroids for about three years.

A remark on this clone: What it binds is not known.

V lost 8 bases to trimming and J lost 2 bases, with 22 bases between them. This CDR3 spans 18 amino acids. The V gene's germline CDR1 is MRHNA and CDR2 SNTAGT. Sequencing used immunoSEQ multiplex PCR; TCRdb keeps in-frame clones, though not all of them. Among about 82,000 clones listed, roughly nine tenths were seen once. Study outcomes and limitations: Some GvH clones appeared in ileal mucosa or blood before recipient bone marrow.

The receptor's source is a human donor who received an intestinal transplant. This sample comprised unstimulated CD4+ T cells sorted from spleen or lymph node cells, obtained before intestinal transplant. The chain couples TRBV6-4 to TRBJ1-6; D gene ambiguous. CDR3 nucleotide sequence: TGTGCCAGCCAGCGGCGGGGTACCAGATATACCTATAATTCACCCCTCCACTTT. Amino acids: CASQRRGTRYTYNSPLHF.